A selection of T cell receptor beta chains follows, all from one sample in a study of human T cells and chemical hapten exposure. In TCRdb, the RACE reads were re-called with MiXCR into one record per CDR3 protein. The sample has some 180,000 distinct CDR3 sequences; more than 20% are singletons. The material was whole blood, obtained in connection with sensitization to the hapten diphenylcyclopropenone (DPC). Every receptor here comes from a woman aged 45 to 65 with alopecia areata. Some clones in this sample may be carry-over from other donors' samples. The CDR3 runs from the conserved cysteine through the conserved F or W. A D gene is named only where the DNA matches it firmly. Size is stated for part of the rows, as once, few or many counts, or as a class when the clone is expanded.

>TRBV5-1|TRBJ2-1|few|TRBD1
CASSLAGGQGVF
TGCGCCAGCAGCTTGGCCGGGGGACAGGGAGTTTTC
>TRBV7-9|TRBJ1-1|few|NA
CASSLWQNTEAFF
TGTGCCAGCAGCTTATGGCAGAACACTGAAGCTTTCTTT
>TRBV18|TRBJ2-7|NA|NA
CASSLIAPSELPINEQYF
TGTGCCAGCTCACTCATAGCCCCCTCTGAACTTCCCATAAACGAGCAGTACTTC
>TRBV29-1|TRBJ2-1|few|TRBD1
CSVGQGANEQFF
TGCAGCGTCGGACAGGGAGCCAATGAGCAGTTCTTC
>TRBV9|TRBJ2-3|many|NA
CASSFQLTSTDTQYF
TGTGCCAGCAGTTTCCAGTTAACTAGCACAGATACGCAGTATTTT
>TRBV28|TRBJ1-1|NA|NA
CASSPNSGANTEAFF
TGTGCCAGCAGTCCGAACTCCGGGGCGAACACTGAAGCTTTCTTT
>TRBV7-8|TRBJ2-1|NA|TRBD2
CAGGLAGHNEQFF
TGTGCCGGGGGACTAGCGGGGCACAATGAGCAGTTCTTC
>TRBV11-2|TRBJ1-6|few|TRBD1
CASSLQGLNSPLHF
TGTGCCAGCAGCCTACAGGGGCTTAATTCACCCCTCCACTTT
>TRBV29-1|TRBJ2-2|NA|NA
CSVEGTNTGELFF
TGCAGCGTTGAGGGGACAAACACCGGGGAGCTGTTTTTT
>TRBV25-1|TRBJ1-1|NA|NA
CASSERGDTYTEAFF
TGTGCCAGCAGTGAAAGGGGGGACACCTACACTGAAGCTTTCTTT
>TRBV10-3|TRBJ2-3|few|TRBD2
CAINIAGGDTQYF
TGTGCCATCAATATAGCGGGAGGCGATACGCAGTATTTT
>TRBV7-9|TRBJ1-2|few|NA
CASSLVGFYYGYTF
TGTGCCAGCAGCTTAGTCGGGTTCTACTATGGCTACACCTTC
>TRBV7-8|TRBJ2-1|NA|TRBD2
CASSSGLGHYNEQFF
TGTGCCAGCAGCTCAGGACTAGGGCACTACAATGAGCAGTTCTTC
>TRBV7-8|TRBJ2-1|NA|NA
CASSLALSIYNEQFF
TGTGCCAGCAGCTTAGCGCTTTCCATCTACAATGAGCAGTTCTTC
>TRBV3-1|TRBJ2-1|few|TRBD2
CASSQGVWTSDEQFF
TGTGCCAGCAGCCAAGGGGTTTGGACTAGCGATGAGCAGTTCTTC
>TRBV2|TRBJ2-1|NA|TRBD2
CASRPGLAGGPVNEQFF
TGTGCCAGCAGGCCGGGACTAGCGGGAGGGCCAGTCAATGAGCAGTTCTTC
>TRBV20-1|TRBJ2-3|many|NA
CSARVGRLKPSGTDTQYF
TGCAGTGCTAGAGTGGGGAGATTGAAACCCTCTGGCACAGATACGCAGTATTTT
>TRBV27|TRBJ1-1|NA|NA
CASSFTVSTTEAFF
TGTGCCAGCAGTTTCACAGTCTCAACCACTGAAGCTTTCTTT
>TRBV6-2/TRBV6-3|TRBJ2-1|NA|NA
CASRSSALSYNEQFF
TGTGCCAGCAGGTCTAGCGCCTTGTCCTACAATGAGCAGTTCTTC
>TRBV4-2|TRBJ2-1|few|TRBD1
CASSQDPDRGPYNEQFF
TGTGCCAGCAGCCAAGACCCGGACAGGGGCCCCTACAATGAGCAGTTCTTC
>TRBV5-1|TRBJ2-2|NA|NA
CASSLAMSNTGELFF
TGCGCCAGCAGCTTGGCCATGAGTAACACCGGGGAGCTGTTTTTT
>TRBV12-3/TRBV12-4|TRBJ1-1|NA|NA
CASSFGSGAFF
TGTGCCAGCAGTTTTGGGTCTGGAGCTTTCTTT
>TRBV9|TRBJ2-7|few|TRBD2
CASSPKAGAGLWEQYF
TGTGCCAGCAGCCCTAAAGCGGGAGCTGGCTTGTGGGAGCAGTACTTC
>TRBV6-4|TRBJ2-2|NA|TRBD1
CASSDLDRDTGELFF
TGTGCCAGCAGTGACCTGGACAGGGACACCGGGGAGCTGTTTTTT
>TRBV6-5|TRBJ2-7|NA|NA
CATIGSTTYEQYF
TGTGCCACCATCGGATCGACGACCTACGAGCAGTACTTC
>TRBV12-3/TRBV12-4|TRBJ1-2|NA|NA
CASSLLAGQGYTF
TGTGCCAGCAGTTTGTTGGCAGGGCAAGGCTACACCTTC
>TRBV9|TRBJ1-5|NA|NA
CASSVGSNQPQHF
TGTGCCAGCAGCGTAGGTAGCAATCAGCCCCAGCATTTT
>TRBV19|TRBJ2-7|few|TRBD2
CASSSGSSTYEQYF
TGTGCCAGTAGTAGCGGGAGTTCGACCTACGAGCAGTACTTC
>TRBV5-6|TRBJ2-1|few|TRBD2
CASSLGSGQEQFF
TGTGCCAGCAGCTTGGGTAGCGGGCAAGAGCAGTTCTTC
>TRBV20-1|TRBJ2-3|NA|NA
CSARDWGGGGTDTQYF
TGCAGTGCTAGAGATTGGGGTGGGGGAGGCACAGATACGCAGTATTTT
>TRBV30|TRBJ1-2|NA|NA
CAWRWQMGNYGYTF
TGTGCCTGGAGATGGCAAATGGGTAACTATGGCTACACCTTC